This TCR beta chain was identified in a study of CD8+CD57+ T cells in acquired aplastic anemia. Study details: There were about 10.8 million reads, on average, for CD4+ cells from healthy donors.

TCR beta VDJ and CDR3 profiles were obtained from a genomic DNA template. TCRdb re-called the reads with MiXCR, one entry per CDR3 protein. The sample has just over 400,000 distinct CDR3 sequences, 55% to 75% seen once. J was trimmed by 3 bases and V by 6 bases; bases with no gene match: 8. This CDR3 has 14 residues. Germline-derived CDR1 and CDR2 are DFQATT and SNEGSKA (reference sequence). The V and J genes are TRBV20-1 and TRBJ1-1; 9 bases are a match to TRBD1. This TCR came from a human donor in good health, serving as a control. The sequenced sample consisted of sorted CD4+, CD8+, or CD8+CD57+ T cells (not recorded which) from PBMCs. The CDR3 loop reads CSAGEGQGDTEAFF. Written as DNA, the CDR3 is TGCAGTGCGGGGGAGGGACAGGGCGACACTGAAGCTTTCTTT.